In its sample, the clone carrying this TCR beta chain was seen many times. The sample belongs to a study of early T cells in non-severe SARS-CoV-2 infection. Trimming took 8 bases from V and 5 from J; bases not matched to a gene: 6. The V gene's germline CDR1 is MNHNY and CDR2 SVGAGI (reference sequence). The length of the CDR3 is 14 residues. The TCR library protocol attached unique molecular identifiers to the individual cDNA molecules. TCRdb re-derived calls from the 5' RACE reads in MiXCR, one entry per CDR3 protein. The sample contains about 33,000 distinct CDR3 sequences, roughly 6% of which appear only once.

The rearrangement uses TRBV6-6 and TRBJ2-5; the match to TRBD2 covers 12 bases. The source is an adult who was a healthcare worker with PCR-confirmed SARS-CoV-2 infection or an uninfected control (not recorded which). The sequenced sample consisted of whole blood. The CDR3 reads CASASGRDWETQYF. The CDR3 DNA reads as TGTGCCAGCGCTAGCGGGAGGGATTGGGAGACCCAGTACTTC.